This T cell receptor (beta chain) was sequenced for a study of blood T cell repertoires in COVID-19. Study-wide background: From T cells, B-cell-depleted T cells, or PBMCs came the material, which was cDNA or gDNA.

In the study's own analysis: Amplified reference gene primers provided the basis for estimating nucleated cell counts. Assay used: immunoSEQ multiplex PCR; TCRdb lists only in-frame clones, some missing. V and J calls and clone size are given by that table; D and trimming were obtained from the DNA. Seen here are under 60,000 clones, roughly 90% observed once, and the top ten hold around 10%. Germline-derived CDR1 and CDR2 are MDHEN and SYDVKM. V lost 5 bases to trimming and J lost 0 bases; unmatched junction nucleotides: 8. The CDR3 contains 18 residues. The sequencing sample was made of peripheral blood. This receptor was obtained from a human donor with acute or convalescent COVID-19. The donor label of this sample is uncertain. This chain uses TRBV28 with TRBJ2-4; 12 nucleotides align to TRBD2. Here the CDR3 reads CASSPRTSGALAKNIQYF. CDR3 sequence (DNA): TGTGCCAGCAGTCCGAGGACTAGCGGGGCGCTAGCCAAAAACATTCAGTACTTC.